This T cell receptor (beta chain) came from a study of blood T cell repertoires in COVID-19. The CDR3 spans 15 residues. With 6 bases clipped from V and 2 bases from J, the junction kept 9 bases outside the gene matches. Germline assignment: CDR1 MRHNA and CDR2 SNTAGT. Profiled with immunoSEQ multiplex PCR; TCRdb holds only in-frame clones, not every one. Found here are 79,000 or so clones, 80% to 90% of them singletons; the top ten hold approximately 9.9%. The V gene is TRBV6-4, the J gene TRBJ1-1; 7 positions match TRBD1. Sequenced: peripheral blood. The TCR originated in a man aged 60 to 69 with COVID-19, enrolled during active disease. CDR3 sequence reads: CASSFTGTDNTEAFF. In DNA, the CDR3 is TGTGCCAGCAGCTTTACCGGGACAGATAACACTGAAGCTTTCTTT.